The subject of this entry is one TCR beta chain. Antigen specificity is unknown. Sequencing used immunoSEQ multiplex PCR; TCRdb keeps in-frame clones, though not all of them. This table has 2 million to 3 million clones, 90% to 95% appearing once. This entry is derived from a study of shared clonotypes between healthy human individuals. Background on the study: Donors had three CD4 naive, three CD4 memory, two CD8 naive and one CD8 memory plate apiece.

The CDR3 has 11 residues. V was cut by 3 bases and J by 14 bases, with 14 bases left in between. The germline CDR1 and CDR2 sequences are DFQATT and SNEGSKA (reference sequence). Study-wide results and limits: Estimated clonotype richness was generally higher in naive than memory subsets. A handful of donors had around 5.5% of their naive CD4 clonotypes in common.

The source material was naive CD4+ T cells from PBMCs. Described subset: CD45RA+ positively selected. This TCR derives from a man between 18 and 35 years old in good health. Some clones in this sample may be carry-over from other donors' samples. J is TRBJ2-1 and V is TRBV20-1; the D is unclear. In DNA form, the CDR3 reads TGCAGTGCTAGTCGTGGCCCCCAAAAGTTCTTC. Translation: CSASRGPQKFF.